This T cell receptor beta chain is from a study of T cell responses to AZD1222 COVID-19 vaccine. Germline values: CDR1 MNHEY, CDR2 SMNVEV (reference sequence). CDR3 length: 15 residues. Trimming left V 6 bases short and J 0 bases short, with 12 bases between. The assay was immunoSEQ multiplex PCR, and TCRdb's table has in-frame clones only and misses some. Of about 170,000 clones in the sample, 87% were seen once. The rearrangement joins TRBV27 to TRBJ2-1; no clear D gene. This receptor was taken from an adult who received the AZD1222 COVID-19 vaccine. The sequences come from peripheral blood, collected 28 days after the second AZD1222 dose. The DNA for the CDR3 is TGTGCCAGCAGCCCGGACCAGAGCTCCTACAATGAGCAGTTCTTC. It encodes CASSPDQSSYNEQFF.